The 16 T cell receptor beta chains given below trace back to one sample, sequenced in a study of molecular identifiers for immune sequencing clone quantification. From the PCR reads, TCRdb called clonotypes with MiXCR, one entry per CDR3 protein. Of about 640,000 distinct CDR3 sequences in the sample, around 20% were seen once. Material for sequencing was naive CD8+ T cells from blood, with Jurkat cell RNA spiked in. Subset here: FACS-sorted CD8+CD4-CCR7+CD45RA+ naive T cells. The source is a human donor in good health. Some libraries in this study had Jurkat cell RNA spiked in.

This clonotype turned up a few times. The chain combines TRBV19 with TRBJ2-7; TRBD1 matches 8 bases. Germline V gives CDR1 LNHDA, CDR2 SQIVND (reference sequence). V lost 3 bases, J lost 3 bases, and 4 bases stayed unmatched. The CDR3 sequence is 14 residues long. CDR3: CASSMAGGIYEQYF. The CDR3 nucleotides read TGTGCCAGTAGTATGGCAGGGGGCATCTACGAGCAGTACTTC.

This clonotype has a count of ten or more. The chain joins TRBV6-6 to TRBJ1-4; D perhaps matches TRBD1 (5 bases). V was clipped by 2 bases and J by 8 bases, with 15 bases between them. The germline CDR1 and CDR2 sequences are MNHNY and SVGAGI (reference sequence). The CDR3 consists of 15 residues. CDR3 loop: CASSYDQGIGEKLFF. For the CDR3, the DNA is TGTGCCAGCAGTTACGATCAGGGTATCGGGGAAAAACTGTTTTTT.

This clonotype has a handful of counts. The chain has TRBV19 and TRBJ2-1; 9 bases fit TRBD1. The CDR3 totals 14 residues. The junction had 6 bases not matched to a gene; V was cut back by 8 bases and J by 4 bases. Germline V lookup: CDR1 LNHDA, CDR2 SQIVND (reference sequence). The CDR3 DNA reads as TGTGCCAGTGCCCAGGGGACAGGGTACAATGAGCAGTTCTTC. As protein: CASAQGTGYNEQFF.

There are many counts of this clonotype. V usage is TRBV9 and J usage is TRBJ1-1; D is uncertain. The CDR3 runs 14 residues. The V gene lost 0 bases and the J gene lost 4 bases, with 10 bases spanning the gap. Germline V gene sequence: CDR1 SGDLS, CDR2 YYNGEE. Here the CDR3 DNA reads TGTGCCAGCAGCGTAGCTGTCAGCTTCACTGAAGCTTTCTTT. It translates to CASSVAVSFTEAFF.

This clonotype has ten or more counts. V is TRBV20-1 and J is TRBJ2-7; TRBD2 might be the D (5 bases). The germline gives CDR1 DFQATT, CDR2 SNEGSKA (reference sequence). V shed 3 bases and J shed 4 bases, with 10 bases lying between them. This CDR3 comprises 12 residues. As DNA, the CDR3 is TGCAGTGCTAGGGTTTCGGGATACGAGCAGTACTTC. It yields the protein CSARVSGYEQYF.

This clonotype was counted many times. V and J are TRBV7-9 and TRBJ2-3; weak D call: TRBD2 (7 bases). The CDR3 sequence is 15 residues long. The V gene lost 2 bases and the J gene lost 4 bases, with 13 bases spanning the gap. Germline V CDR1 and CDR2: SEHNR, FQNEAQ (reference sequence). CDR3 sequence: CASSLPLGGPDTQYF. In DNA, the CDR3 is TGTGCCAGCAGCTTACCTTTGGGGGGGCCAGATACGCAGTATTTT.

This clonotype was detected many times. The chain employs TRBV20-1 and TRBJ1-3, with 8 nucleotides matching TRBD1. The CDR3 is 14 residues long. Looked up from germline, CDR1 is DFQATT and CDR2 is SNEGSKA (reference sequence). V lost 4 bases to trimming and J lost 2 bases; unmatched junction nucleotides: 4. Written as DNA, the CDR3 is TGCAGTGCTATAGGACAGGGACCTGGAAACACCATATATTTT. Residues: CSAIGQGPGNTIYF.

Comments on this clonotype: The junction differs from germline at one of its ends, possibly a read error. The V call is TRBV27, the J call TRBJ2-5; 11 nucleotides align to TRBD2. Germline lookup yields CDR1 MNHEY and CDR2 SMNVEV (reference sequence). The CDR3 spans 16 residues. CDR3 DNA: TGTGCCAGCAGTTCACGACTAGCGGGGACCCAAGAGGCCCAGTACTTC. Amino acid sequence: CASSSRLAGTQEAQYF.

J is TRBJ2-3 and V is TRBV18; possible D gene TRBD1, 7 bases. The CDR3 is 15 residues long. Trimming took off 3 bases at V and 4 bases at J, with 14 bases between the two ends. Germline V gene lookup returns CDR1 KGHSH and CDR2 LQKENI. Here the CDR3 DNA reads TGTGCCAGCTCACCTCTGGAGGGGGCGGCAGATACGCAGTATTTT. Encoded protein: CASSPLEGAADTQYF.

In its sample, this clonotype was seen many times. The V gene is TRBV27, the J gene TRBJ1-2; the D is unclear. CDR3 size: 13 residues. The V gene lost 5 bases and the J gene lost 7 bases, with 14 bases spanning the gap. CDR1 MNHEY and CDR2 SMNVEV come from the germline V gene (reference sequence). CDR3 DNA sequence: TGTGCCAGCAGTAAGTTGGGCGTCTCTGGCTACACCTTC. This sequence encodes CASSKLGVSGYTF.

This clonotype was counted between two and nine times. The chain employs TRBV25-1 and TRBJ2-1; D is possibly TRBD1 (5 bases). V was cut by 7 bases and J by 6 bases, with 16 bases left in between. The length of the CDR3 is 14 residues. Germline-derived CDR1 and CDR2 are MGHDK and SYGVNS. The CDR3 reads CASTNILQGNEQFF. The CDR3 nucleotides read TGTGCCAGCACAAACATTCTTCAGGGCAATGAGCAGTTCTTC.

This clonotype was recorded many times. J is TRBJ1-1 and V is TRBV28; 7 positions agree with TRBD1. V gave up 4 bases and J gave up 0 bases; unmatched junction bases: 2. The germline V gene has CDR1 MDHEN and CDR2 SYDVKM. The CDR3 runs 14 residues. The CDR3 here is CASSWRGLNTEAFF. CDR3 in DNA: TGTGCCAGCAGTTGGAGGGGGCTGAACACTGAAGCTTTCTTT.

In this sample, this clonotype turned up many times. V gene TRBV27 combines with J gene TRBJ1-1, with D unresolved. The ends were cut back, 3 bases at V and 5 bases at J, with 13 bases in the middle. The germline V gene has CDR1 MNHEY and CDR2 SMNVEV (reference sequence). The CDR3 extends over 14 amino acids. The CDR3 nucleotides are TGTGCCAGCAGTTTTTTTCCGGGCTTGACTGAAGCTTTCTTT. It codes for CASSFFPGLTEAFF.

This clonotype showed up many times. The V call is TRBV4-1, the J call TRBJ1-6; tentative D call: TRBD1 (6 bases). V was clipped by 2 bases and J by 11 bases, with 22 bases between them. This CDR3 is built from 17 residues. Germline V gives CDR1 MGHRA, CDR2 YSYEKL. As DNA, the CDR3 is TGCGCCAGCAGCCAACTGTGGACAGAGGGAATAAGGACACCCCTCCACTTT. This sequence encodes CASSQLWTEGIRTPLHF.

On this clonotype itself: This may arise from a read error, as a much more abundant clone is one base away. Here the CDR3 DNA reads TGTGCCGGCAGTGAAGAATTCGGCGGGGCTGGGGAGACCCAGTACTTC. This sequence encodes CAGSEEFGGAGETQYF. The rearrangement links TRBV6-1 to TRBJ2-5, with a tentative D call TRBD2 (6 bases). The CDR3 covers 16 residues. In germline, CDR1 is MNHNS, CDR2 SASEGT.

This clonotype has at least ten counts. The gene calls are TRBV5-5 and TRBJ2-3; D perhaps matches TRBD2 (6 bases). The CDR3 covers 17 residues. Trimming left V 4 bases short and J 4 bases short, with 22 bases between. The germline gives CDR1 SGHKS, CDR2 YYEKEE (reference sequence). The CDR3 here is CASSRDSGTVFSDTQYF. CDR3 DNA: TGTGCCAGCAGCCGCGATTCCGGGACTGTCTTTTCAGATACGCAGTATTTT.